The entry below gives a single T cell receptor (beta chain) sequence along with its context. The antigen is not known. Primers: 60 Vbeta forward and 13 Jbeta reverse. Authors' processing steps: It was a later analysis that counted roughly 80 million unique TCR beta chains, of which approximately 9.9 million were shared. The repertoire was sequenced with immunoSEQ multiplex PCR; TCRdb's copy has only in-frame clones and lacks some. Clone size and the V and J calls come from that table; the DNA yielded D and trimming. This repertoire shows 150,000 to 200,000 clones, about 64% found once; its top ten account for roughly 1.4%. The sample belongs to a study of cytomegalovirus exposure and HLA in healthy donors. Study-level findings and limits: Presence/absence analyses assumed roughly uniform sequencing depth across donors. Reported results showed that the classifier diagnosed cytomegalovirus status with high specificity and sensitivity.

The donors, nominally healthy at sampling, likely had unrecorded immune exposures. Germline values: CDR1 MGHDK, CDR2 SYGVNS. The V gene lost 6 bases and the J gene lost 6 bases, with 12 bases spanning the gap. The CDR3 is 13 amino acids. The sequenced material came from PBMCs. The chain uses TRBV25-1 and TRBJ2-1, with a weak D call TRBD2 (7 bases). The sequence was obtained from a man aged 45-65 years in good health and CMV-seronegative. CDR3 in amino acids: CASRRGALNEQFF. In nucleotides, the CDR3 is TGTGCCAGCAGACGGGGGGCCCTCAATGAGCAGTTCTTC.